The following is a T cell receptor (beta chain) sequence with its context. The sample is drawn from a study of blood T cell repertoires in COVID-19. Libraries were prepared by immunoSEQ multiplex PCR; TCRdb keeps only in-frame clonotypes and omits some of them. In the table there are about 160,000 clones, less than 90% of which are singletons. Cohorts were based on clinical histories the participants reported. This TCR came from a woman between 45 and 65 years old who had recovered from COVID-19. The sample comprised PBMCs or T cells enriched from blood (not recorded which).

The CDR3 here is CATSYEANYGYTF. CDR3 DNA sequence: TGTGCCACCAGTTACGAAGCGAACTATGGCTACACCTTC. The chain combines TRBV24-1 with TRBJ1-2; D is uncertain. CDR3 length equals 13 residues. Per germline, CDR1 KGHDR and CDR2 SFDVKD. V lost 6 bases and J lost 2, with 9 bases in between.